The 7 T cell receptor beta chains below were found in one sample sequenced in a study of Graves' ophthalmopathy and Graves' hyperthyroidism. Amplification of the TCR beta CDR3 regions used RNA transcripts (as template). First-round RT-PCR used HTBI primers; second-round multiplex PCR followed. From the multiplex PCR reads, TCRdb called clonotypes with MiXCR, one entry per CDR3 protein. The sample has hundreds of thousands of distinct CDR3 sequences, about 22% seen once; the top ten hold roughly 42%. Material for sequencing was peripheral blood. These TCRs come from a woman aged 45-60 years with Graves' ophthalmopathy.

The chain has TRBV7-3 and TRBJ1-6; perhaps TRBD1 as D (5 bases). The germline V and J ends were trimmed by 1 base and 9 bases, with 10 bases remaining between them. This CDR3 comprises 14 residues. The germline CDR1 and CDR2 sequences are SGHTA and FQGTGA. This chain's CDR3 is CASSLNPRASPLHF. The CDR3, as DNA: TGTGCCAGCAGCTTAAACCCCAGGGCTTCACCCCTCCACTTT.

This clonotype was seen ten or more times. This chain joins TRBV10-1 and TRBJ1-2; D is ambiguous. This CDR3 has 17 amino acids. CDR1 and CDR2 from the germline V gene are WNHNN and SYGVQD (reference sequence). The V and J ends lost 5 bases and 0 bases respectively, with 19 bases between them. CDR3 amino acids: CASSTNDPGRANYGYTF. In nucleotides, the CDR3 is TGCGCCAGCAGTACGAACGACCCGGGCAGAGCTAACTATGGCTACACCTTC.

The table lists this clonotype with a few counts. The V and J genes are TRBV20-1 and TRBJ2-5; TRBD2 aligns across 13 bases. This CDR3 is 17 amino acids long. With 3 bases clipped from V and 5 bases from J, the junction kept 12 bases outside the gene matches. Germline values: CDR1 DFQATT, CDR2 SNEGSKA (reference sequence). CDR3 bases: TGCAGTGCTAGGACGGGACAACCGACTAGCGGGAGGGAGACCCAGTACTTC. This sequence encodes CSARTGQPTSGRETQYF.

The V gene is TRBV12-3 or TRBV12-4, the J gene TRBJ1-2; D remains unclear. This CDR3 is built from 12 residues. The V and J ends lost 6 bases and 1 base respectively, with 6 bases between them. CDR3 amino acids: CASSRYNYGYTF. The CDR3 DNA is TGTGCCAGCAGCAGGTATAACTATGGCTACACCTTC.

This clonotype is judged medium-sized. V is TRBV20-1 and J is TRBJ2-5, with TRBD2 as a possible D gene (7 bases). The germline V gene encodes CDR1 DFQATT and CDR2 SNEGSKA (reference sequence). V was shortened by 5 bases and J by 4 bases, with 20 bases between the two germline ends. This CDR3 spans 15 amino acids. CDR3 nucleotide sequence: TGCAGTGCTTACCCTAGGTGGGAGGGGGGAGAGACCCAGTACTTC. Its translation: CSAYPRWEGGETQYF.

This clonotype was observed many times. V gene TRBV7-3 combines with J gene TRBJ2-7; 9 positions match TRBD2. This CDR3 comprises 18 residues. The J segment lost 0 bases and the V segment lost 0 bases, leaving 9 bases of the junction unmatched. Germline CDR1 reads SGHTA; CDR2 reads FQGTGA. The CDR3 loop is CASSLTGPLAGSSYEQYF. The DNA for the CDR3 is TGTGCCAGCAGCTTAACGGGGCCTCTAGCGGGGAGCTCCTACGAGCAGTACTTC. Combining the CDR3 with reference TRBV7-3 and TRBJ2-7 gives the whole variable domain GAGVSQTPSNKVTEKGKYVELRCDPISGHTALYWYRQSLGQGPEFLIYFQGTGAADDSGLPNDRFFAVRPEGSVSTLKIQRTERGDSAVYLCASSLTGPLAGSSYEQYFGPGTRLTVT.

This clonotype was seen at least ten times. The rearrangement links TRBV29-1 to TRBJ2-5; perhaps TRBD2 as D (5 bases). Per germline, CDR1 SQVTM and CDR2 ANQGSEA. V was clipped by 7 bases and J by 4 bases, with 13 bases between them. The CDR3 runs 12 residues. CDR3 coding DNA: TGCAGCGCCTCGGGGTTTTTAGAGACCCAGTACTTC. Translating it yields CSASGFLETQYF.